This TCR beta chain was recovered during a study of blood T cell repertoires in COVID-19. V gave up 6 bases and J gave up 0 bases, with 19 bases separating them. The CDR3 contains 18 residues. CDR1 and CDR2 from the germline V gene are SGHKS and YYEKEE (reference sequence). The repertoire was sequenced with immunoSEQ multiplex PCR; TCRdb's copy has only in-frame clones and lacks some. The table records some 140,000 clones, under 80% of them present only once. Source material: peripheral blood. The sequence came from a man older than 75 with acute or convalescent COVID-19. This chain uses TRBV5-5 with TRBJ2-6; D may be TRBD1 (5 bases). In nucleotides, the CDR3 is TGTGCCAGCACCATTTCGGGCAGGGCGTACTCTGGGGCCAACGTCCTGACTTTC. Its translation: CASTISGRAYSGANVLTF.